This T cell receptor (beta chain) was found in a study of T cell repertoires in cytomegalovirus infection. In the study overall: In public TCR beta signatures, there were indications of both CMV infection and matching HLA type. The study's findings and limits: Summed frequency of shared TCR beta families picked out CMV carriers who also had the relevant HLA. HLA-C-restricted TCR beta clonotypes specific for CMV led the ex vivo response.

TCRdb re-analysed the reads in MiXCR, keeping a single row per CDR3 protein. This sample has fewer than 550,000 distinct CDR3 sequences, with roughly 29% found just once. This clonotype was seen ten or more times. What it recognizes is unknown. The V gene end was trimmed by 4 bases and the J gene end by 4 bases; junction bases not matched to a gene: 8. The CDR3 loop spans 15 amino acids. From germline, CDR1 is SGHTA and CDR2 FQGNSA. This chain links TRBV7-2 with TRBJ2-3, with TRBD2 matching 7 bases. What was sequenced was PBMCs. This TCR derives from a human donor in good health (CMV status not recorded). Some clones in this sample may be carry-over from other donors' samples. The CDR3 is CASSYRDYSPDTQYF. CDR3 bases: TGTGCCAGCAGCTACCGGGACTACTCTCCAGATACGCAGTATTTT. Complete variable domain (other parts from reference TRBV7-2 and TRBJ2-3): GAGVSQSPSNKVTEKGKDVELRCDPISGHTALYWYRQSLGQGLEFLIYFQGNSAPDKSGLPSDRFSAERTGGSVSTLTIQRTQQEDSAVYLCASSYRDYSPDTQYFGPGTRLTVL.